This T cell receptor beta chain was identified in a study of cytomegalovirus exposure and HLA in healthy donors. In the PCR, 60 Vbeta and 13 Jbeta primers were used. Profiling relied on immunoSEQ multiplex PCR, and the TCRdb table lists in-frame clones only, not all of them. The sample holds tens of thousands of clones, approximately 92% seen once. Comment on this clone: Its specificity is not known.

Germline values: CDR1 MNHEY, CDR2 SMNVEV (reference sequence). Trimming shortened V by 5 bases and J by 4 bases, and 15 bases separated the two germline ends. This CDR3 spans 15 amino acids. Findings and limits, study-wide: Associated with cytomegalovirus, according to the listing, were 150 to 200 TCR beta chains. Cytomegalovirus status was reportedly diagnosed by the classifier with high sensitivity and specificity. The study reported that TCR beta sequences accurately predicted HLA-A and HLA-B alleles in most subjects. In vitro assays verified that a few CMV-associated chains recognized CMV antigens specifically.

The chain uses TRBV27 and TRBJ2-1; D perhaps matches TRBD1 (6 bases). This receptor was taken from a woman aged 25-40 years in good health and CMV-seropositive. Sequenced sample: PBMCs. Here the CDR3 reads CASSGGIGYYNEQFF. The CDR3 DNA reads as TGTGCCAGCAGTGGGGGCATTGGGTATTACAATGAGCAGTTCTTC.